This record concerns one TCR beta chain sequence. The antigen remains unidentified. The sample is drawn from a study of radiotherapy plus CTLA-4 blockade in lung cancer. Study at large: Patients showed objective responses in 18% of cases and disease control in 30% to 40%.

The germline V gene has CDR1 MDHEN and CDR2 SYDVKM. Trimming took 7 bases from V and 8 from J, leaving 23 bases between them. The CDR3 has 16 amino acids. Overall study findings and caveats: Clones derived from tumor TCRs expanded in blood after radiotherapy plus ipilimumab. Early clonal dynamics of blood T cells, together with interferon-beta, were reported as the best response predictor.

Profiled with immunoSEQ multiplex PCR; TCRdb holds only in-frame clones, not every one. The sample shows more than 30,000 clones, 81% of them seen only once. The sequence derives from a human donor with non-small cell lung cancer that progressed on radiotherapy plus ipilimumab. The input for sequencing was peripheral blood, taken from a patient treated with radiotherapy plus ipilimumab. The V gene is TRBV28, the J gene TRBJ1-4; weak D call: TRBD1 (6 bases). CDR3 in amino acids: CASTDRGGRWREKLFF. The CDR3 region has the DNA TGTGCCAGCACTGATCGCGGGGGGCGGTGGCGGGAAAAACTGTTTTTT. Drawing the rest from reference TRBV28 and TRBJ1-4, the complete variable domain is DVKVTQSSRYLVKRTGEKVFLECVQDMDHENMFWYRQDPGLGLRLIYFSYDVKMKEKGDIPEGYSVSREKKERFSLILESASTNQTSMYLCASTDRGGRWREKLFFGSGTQLSVL.